This T cell receptor beta chain was identified during a study of T cells after posttransplantation cyclophosphamide. Profiled with immunoSEQ multiplex PCR; TCRdb holds only in-frame clones, not every one. The sample has roughly 8,000 clones, none seen only once. This clone was recorded at least ten times. As yet, its antigen is unknown. Study observations and caveats: Tissue-infiltrating T cells from skin or gut overlapped little with blood T cells. Donor-recipient repertoire similarity was low at 1-2 months, rising over year one.

Cyclophosphamide on days +3 and +4 followed busulfan-fludarabine conditioning and a marrow graft. This CDR3 comprises 15 residues. Trimming took off 1 base at V and 0 bases at J, with 7 bases between the two ends. CDR1 is KGHSH, CDR2 LQKENI, per germline. The chain joins TRBV18 to TRBJ1-5; D remains ambiguous. Here the sequenced sample was PBMCs, taken after an allogeneic stem cell transplant with post-transplant cyclophosphamide. This TCR derives from a male patient aged 30 to 39 who received an allogeneic stem cell transplant from an unrelated donor, was CMV-positive, and had acute and chronic GVHD. Some of these T cells may belong to the graft donor. The DNA for the CDR3 is TGTGCCAGCTCACCACACAGACATAGCAATCAGCCCCAGCATTTT. Translating gives CASSPHRHSNQPQHF.